What follows are 4 T cell receptor beta chains derived from one specimen sequenced in a study of T cells in Graves' hyperthyroidism and ophthalmopathy. Regions amplified from RNA transcripts were the TCR beta CDR3 regions. An initial round of RT-PCR targeting the TCR CDR3 relied on the HTBI primer set. TCRdb recomputed calls from the multiplex PCR reads with MiXCR, one row per CDR3 protein. The sample lists approximately 740,000 distinct CDR3 sequences, 13% to 15% occurring once. The sample taken for sequencing was blood. These receptors were obtained from a woman aged 18-29 years with Graves' hyperthyroidism.

A few counts support this clonotype. A much larger clone is a single base away; this may be a read error. The chain recombines TRBV12-3 or TRBV12-4 with TRBJ2-7; D may correspond to TRBD1 or TRBD2 (5 bases each). The germline V and J ends were trimmed by 5 bases and 6 bases, with 17 bases remaining between them. CDR3 length: 14 amino acids. DNA of the CDR3: TGTGCCAGCAGTCCCCGGGACGTTCTCTGCGAGCAGTACTTC. Protein: CASSPRDVLCEQYF.

Ten or more counts support this clonotype. The chain uses TRBV7-8 and TRBJ2-7, with TRBD1 identical over 10 bases. The CDR3 runs to 15 residues. The V gene end was trimmed by 5 bases and the J gene end by 3 bases; junction bases not matched to a gene: 7. The germline V gene encodes CDR1 SGHVS and CDR2 FQNEAQ. The CDR3 region is CASSDLGTGVYEQYF. CDR3 coding DNA: TGTGCCAGCAGCGACCTGGGGACAGGGGTCTACGAGCAGTACTTC.

V and J are TRBV29-1 and TRBJ1-1; 10 bases are shared with TRBD1. Germline lookup yields CDR1 SQVTM and CDR2 ANQGSEA. This CDR3 spans 14 amino acids. Trimming cost V 5 bases and J 3 bases; bases outside gene matches: 6. The CDR3 protein is CSVYAGTGDTEAFF. The CDR3 DNA sequence: TGCAGCGTTTATGCCGGGACAGGGGACACTGAAGCTTTCTTT.

This clonotype was picked up many times. This chain joins TRBV18 and TRBJ2-1; 8 bases fit TRBD2. Unmatched junction bases numbered 6, after V lost 5 bases and J lost 0 bases. This CDR3 contains 16 residues. Germline CDR1 is KGHSH and CDR2 is LQKENI. CDR3 nucleotide sequence: TGTGCCAGCTCATCCATAGCGGGGATCTCCTACAATGAGCAGTTCTTC. It translates to CASSSIAGISYNEQFF.